The sequence of this T cell receptor (beta chain) was determined in a study of T cell repertoires in cytomegalovirus infection. About the study: It can be stated that public TCR beta signatures indicated CMV infection as well as a matching HLA type.

This clonotype was seen only a few times. The target antigen is unknown. TCRdb itself ran the reads through MiXCR, one entry per CDR3 protein. The data contain fewer than 550,000 distinct CDR3 sequences, approximately 17% of them singletons. Germline values: CDR1 MGHRA, CDR2 YSYEKL. CDR3 length: 15 amino acids. Germline trimming cut 2 bases from V and 1 base from J; bases unmatched to any gene: 2. Whole-study results and caveats: Cumulated frequencies of public TCR beta families served to identify carriers of CMV plus the relevant HLA. The response measured ex vivo was dominated by TCR beta clonotypes (HLA-C-restricted and CMV-specific).

This clonotype was sampled from a human donor in good health (CMV status not recorded). Some clones in this sample may be carry-over from other donors' samples. The V gene is TRBV4-1, the J gene TRBJ1-1, with TRBD1 identical over 9 bases. Sequenced material: CD8+ T cells from PBMCs. The CDR3 reads CASSQTGQGNTEAFF. The DNA of the CDR3 is TGCGCCAGCAGCCAAACGGGACAGGGGAACACTGAAGCTTTCTTT.